The T cell receptor (beta chain) described here comes from a study of PD-1 blockade in classical Hodgkin lymphoma. Whole-study findings and limits: Diversity similar to that of newly diagnosed patients was seen at baseline in complete responders.

The V end lost 6 bases, the J end lost 3 bases, and 14 bases lay between the germline ends. The CDR3 loop spans 15 amino acids. CDR1 and CDR2 from the germline V gene are MNHEY and SMNVEV (reference sequence). The data were produced by immunoSEQ multiplex PCR, yet TCRdb's version contains in-frame clones alone and is incomplete. This sample yields around 25,000 clones, of which roughly four fifths are seen a single time; roughly 22% belongs to the top ten. Time point noted: cycle 4 day 1 (C4D1), after around six weeks of nivolumab. Relapse after autologous stem cell transplantation occurred in every patient, and brentuximab vedotin exposure varied. In regard to this clone: Its antigen is unidentified.

This sequence was found in a human donor with classical Hodgkin lymphoma. The chain has TRBV27 and TRBJ2-2; D call uncertain. The sample consisted of peripheral blood mononuclear cells (PBMCs), taken before the fourth cycle of nivolumab. In DNA form, the CDR3 reads TGTGCCAGCAGCAGGCAGCCTATATACACCGGGGAGCTGTTTTTT. It is translated as CASSRQPIYTGELFF.